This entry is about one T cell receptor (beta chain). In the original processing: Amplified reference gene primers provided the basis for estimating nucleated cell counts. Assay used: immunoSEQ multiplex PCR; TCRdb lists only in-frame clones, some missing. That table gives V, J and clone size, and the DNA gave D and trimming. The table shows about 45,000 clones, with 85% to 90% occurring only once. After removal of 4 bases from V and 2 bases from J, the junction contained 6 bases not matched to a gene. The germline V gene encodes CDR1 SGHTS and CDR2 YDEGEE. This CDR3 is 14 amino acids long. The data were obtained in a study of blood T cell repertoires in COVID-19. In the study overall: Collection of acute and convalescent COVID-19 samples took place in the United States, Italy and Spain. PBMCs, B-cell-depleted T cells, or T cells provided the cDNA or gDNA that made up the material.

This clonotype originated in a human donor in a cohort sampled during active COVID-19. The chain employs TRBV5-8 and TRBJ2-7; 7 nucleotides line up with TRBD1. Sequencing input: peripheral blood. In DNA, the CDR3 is TGTGCCAGCAGCCGAGGGGGCCTTACCTACGAGCAGTACTTC. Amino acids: CASSRGGLTYEQYF.